The 27 T cell receptor beta chains listed next were all sequenced from one sample in a study of STAT3 mutations in large granular lymphocyte leukemia (dated by TCRdb to the late 2010s). Overall results and qualifications from the work: At least one immunodominant TCRbeta clonotype was identified in every T-LGLL patient, and multiple immunodominant subclonotypes were identified in about half of the T-LGLL patients.

The receptor library was made with the immunoSEQ multiplex PCR assay. Drawn from immuneACCESS, this table holds only the in-frame rearrangements with V and J called that TCRdb kept. Clones are partly lost; checked studies trace under half to an unresolved V gene and leave the rest unexplained. Recorded for this sample are over 30,000 clones; approximately 91% of them occurred a single time. Roughly 0.4% of the sample goes to the ten largest clones. These receptors' targets are unknown. Sequencing was performed on PBMCs. The receptors originated from a human donor with T large granular lymphocyte leukemia. Some clones in this sample may be carry-over from other donors' samples.

The chain joins TRBV29-1 to TRBJ1-2; the D is unclear. This CDR3 has 13 amino acids. Trimming removed 6 bases from V and 4 bases from J, with 15 bases in between. CDR1 SQVTM and CDR2 ANQGSEA come from the germline V gene. In DNA form, the CDR3 reads TGCAGCGTAGCGAAAGAGCAGCGCTATGGCTACACCTTC. It is translated as CSVAKEQRYGYTF. The complete variable domain, with remaining parts taken from reference TRBV29-1 and TRBJ1-2, reads SAVISQKPSRDICQRGTSLTIQCQVDSQVTMMFWYRQQPGQSLTLIATANQGSEATYESGFVIDKFPISRPNLTFSTLTVSNMSPEDSSIYLCSVAKEQRYGYTFGSGTRLTVV.

The V and J genes are TRBV30 and TRBJ2-7, with 8 bases fitting TRBD2. CDR1 and CDR2 (germline): GTSNPN, SVGIG (reference sequence). CDR3 length equals 12 residues. V trimming: 3 bases; J trimming: 6 bases; junction bases outside the gene matches: 4. CDR3 residues: CAWSGGGPEQYF. CDR3 sequence (DNA): TGTGCCTGGAGCGGCGGGGGGCCCGAGCAGTACTTC.

The V call is TRBV28, the J call TRBJ2-5; the match to TRBD2 covers 7 bases. Germline CDR1 is MDHEN and CDR2 is SYDVKM. The CDR3 is 15 amino acids. Trimming took 6 bases from V and 4 from J; bases not matched to a gene: 11. This chain's CDR3 is CASSLGTGGRETQYF. In nucleotides, the CDR3 is TGTGCCAGCAGCCTCGGGACGGGGGGTCGAGAGACCCAGTACTTC. The full variable domain, its missing parts supplied by reference TRBV28 and TRBJ2-5, is DVKVTQSSRYLVKRTGEKVFLECVQDMDHENMFWYRQDPGLGLRLIYFSYDVKMKEKGDIPEGYSVSREKKERFSLILESASTNQTSMYLCASSLGTGGRETQYFGPGTRLLVL.

The gene calls are TRBV29-1 and TRBJ2-5; 7 bases are shared with TRBD2. Germline CDR1 is SQVTM and CDR2 is ANQGSEA. CDR3 length: 14 amino acids. V lost 3 bases to trimming and J lost 4 bases; unmatched junction nucleotides: 8. The CDR3 DNA sequence: TGCAGCGTTGACCACCCCACGGGGGGAGAGACCCAGTACTTC. Translating it yields CSVDHPTGGETQYF.

This chain links TRBV5-4 with TRBJ2-5, with 10 bases that match TRBD2. This CDR3 has 17 residues. Germline CDR1 and CDR2: SGHNT and YYREEE (reference sequence). V shed 4 bases and J 1 base; nucleotides not matched to a gene: 10. The CDR3, as DNA: TGTGCCAGCAGCCGTGGGGGCCTAGCGGGGGTCCAAGAGACCCAGTACTTC. It codes for CASSRGGLAGVQETQYF.

This sequence joins TRBV2 and TRBJ1-6; D unclear. V lost 4 bases and J 2 bases, leaving 9 bases between the germline ends. Germline V gives CDR1 SNHLY, CDR2 FYNNEI. The CDR3 consists of 15 residues. CDR3 loop: CASSGKLPYNSPLHF. CDR3 bases: TGTGCCAGCAGTGGAAAGCTCCCCTATAATTCACCCCTCCACTTT.

The chain uses TRBV5-6 and TRBJ2-5, with D possibly TRBD1 on 6 matching bases. Trimming took off 3 bases at V and 4 bases at J, with 10 bases between the two ends. The CDR3 extends over 13 amino acids. Per the germline V gene, CDR1 is SGHDT and CDR2 is YYEEEE. CDR3 in amino acids: CASSSTGSETQYF. The CDR3 DNA follows: TGTGCCAGCAGCTCCACAGGGTCAGAGACCCAGTACTTC.

V and J are TRBV5-4 and TRBJ2-6; no clear D gene. Deletions cut 1 base from V and 3 bases from J, with 2 bases between. The germline gives CDR1 SGHNT, CDR2 YYREEE (reference sequence). The CDR3 totals 13 residues. The CDR3 region has the DNA TGTGCCAGCAGCTTGTTTGGGGCCAACGTCCTGACTTTC. This codes for CASSLFGANVLTF.

The rearrangement joins TRBV27 to TRBJ1-5; D is uncertain. There are 15 residues in the CDR3. Germline V gene data show CDR1 as MNHEY and CDR2 as SMNVEV (reference sequence). Trimming left V 2 bases short and J 0 bases short, with 8 bases between. CDR3 bases: TGTGCCAGCAGTTTAAGGTGGCATAGCAATCAGCCCCAGCATTTT. The encoded protein is CASSLRWHSNQPQHF.

The chain combines TRBV4-2 with TRBJ2-2, with 7 bases fitting TRBD1. The germline gives CDR1 LGHNA, CDR2 YNFKEQ. V was clipped by 1 base and J by 7 bases; unmatched bases: 3. The CDR3 consists of 14 residues. The CDR3 DNA is TGTGCCAGCAGCCAAGGACAGGGTGGCGGGGAGCTGTTTTTT. This translates into CASSQGQGGGELFF.

CDR3 DNA sequence: TGTGCCAGCAGCTTTCAGGGGACGAAAAACATTCAGTACTTC. Its translation is CASSFQGTKNIQYF. The chain couples TRBV5-6 to TRBJ2-4, with D perhaps matching TRBD1 (6 bases). Per germline, CDR1 SGHDT and CDR2 YYEEEE. The CDR3 contains 14 residues. V gave up 2 bases and J gave up 4 bases, with 10 bases separating them.

This chain connects TRBV6-1 to TRBJ2-6; weak D call: TRBD1 (5 bases). CDR3 length: 14 residues. Trimming shortened V by 3 bases and J by 2 bases, and 5 bases separated the two germline ends. In germline, CDR1 is MNHNS, CDR2 SASEGT. The CDR3 DNA reads as TGTGCCAGCAGTGACAGGGCTGGGGCCAACGTCCTGACTTTC. As protein: CASSDRAGANVLTF.

The chain joins TRBV5-1 to TRBJ1-2; 8 bases are shared with TRBD1. Germline V lookup: CDR1 SGHRS, CDR2 YFSETQ. CDR3 size: 15 residues. V was pared by 4 bases and J by 6 bases, with 11 bases of the junction left unmatched. Written as DNA, the CDR3 is TGCGCCAGCAGCCTTTTACAGGGGGGGGAGAATGGCTACACCTTC. Its protein is CASSLLQGGENGYTF. Full variable domain (rest looked up from reference TRBV5-1 and TRBJ1-2): KAGVTQTPRYLIKTRGQQVTLSCSPISGHRSVSWYQQTPGQGLQFLFEYFSETQRNKGNFPGRFSGRQFSNSRSEMNVSTLELGDSALYLCASSLLQGGENGYTFGSGTRLTVV.

The chain combines TRBV30 with TRBJ1-2; the D gene is possibly TRBD1 (5 bases). The germline V gene has CDR1 GTSNPN and CDR2 SVGIG (reference sequence). Between the trimmed V and J ends, which lost 2 bases and 4 bases, there was a span of 11 bases. The CDR3 totals 13 residues. The CDR3: CAWSTRGGYGYTF. CDR3 DNA sequence: TGTGCCTGGAGTACGAGGGGCGGCTATGGCTACACCTTC.

The chain has TRBV4-3 and TRBJ1-2; tentatively, D is TRBD1 (5 bases). Trimming shortened V by 0 bases and J by 4 bases, and 9 bases separated the two germline ends. CDR1 is LGHNA, CDR2 YSLEER, per germline. The length of the CDR3 is 14 residues. In nucleotides, the CDR3 is TGCGCCAGCAGCCAAGATTGGGGACGCTATGGCTACACCTTC. It yields the protein CASSQDWGRYGYTF.

The chain employs TRBV5-1 and TRBJ1-1; D unclear. The V gene lost 3 bases and the J gene lost 0 bases, with 12 bases spanning the gap. The germline CDR1 and CDR2 sequences are SGHRS and YFSETQ. The CDR3 runs 15 residues. The CDR3 DNA is TGCGCCAGCAGCTCTACCATAGGGATGAACACTGAAGCTTTCTTT. This gives the protein CASSSTIGMNTEAFF.

The chain recombines TRBV19 with TRBJ1-1; TRBD1 is a possible D gene (5 bases). V lost 5 bases to trimming and J lost 1 base, with 11 bases between them. The CDR3 sequence is 14 residues long. The germline gives CDR1 LNHDA, CDR2 SQIVND (reference sequence). Here the CDR3 DNA reads TGTGCCAGTAGTTCCCCGACAGAGAACACTGAAGCTTTCTTT. Its translation: CASSSPTENTEAFF.

J is TRBJ1-2 and V is TRBV6-1; maybe TRBD1 (6 bases). Trimming pared 4 bases from V and 4 bases from J, leaving 10 bases between. Germline values: CDR1 MNHNS, CDR2 SASEGT. This CDR3 comprises 13 residues. CDR3 nucleotides: TGTGCCAGCAGTGTGGGGGGCTCCTATGGCTACACCTTC. Translating gives CASSVGGSYGYTF.

This rearrangement joins TRBV30 to TRBJ2-7; 10 bases are a match to TRBD1. The CDR3 totals 13 residues. After removal of 8 bases from V and 3 bases from J, the junction contained 7 bases not matched to a gene. Germline V CDR1 and CDR2: GTSNPN, SVGIG (reference sequence). The CDR3 spells CARSRDRGYEQYF. The DNA for the CDR3 is TGTGCCCGGTCCCGGGACAGGGGCTACGAGCAGTACTTC.

This clone was detected a few times. V is TRBV18 and J is TRBJ1-2; D not certain. Trimming stripped 4 bases from V and 4 bases from J, with 7 bases between. Germline V gene lookup returns CDR1 KGHSH and CDR2 LQKENI. CDR3 length: 12 amino acids. CDR3 nucleotide sequence: TGTGCCAGCTCACAGCCGTCCTATGGCTACACCTTC. Protein product: CASSQPSYGYTF.

This clone was detected a few times. The V call is TRBV13, the J call TRBJ1-3, with D uncertain. CDR3 length: 15 amino acids. In germline, CDR1 is PRHDT, CDR2 FYEKMQ (reference sequence). The V end was cut by 2 bases, the J end by 0 bases, with 8 bases between. The CDR3 nucleotides are TGTGCCAGCAGCTTACGGACCCCCTCTGGAAACACCATATATTTT. Amino acid sequence: CASSLRTPSGNTIYF.

The chain couples TRBV5-4 to TRBJ2-3; D is perhaps TRBD1 or TRBD2 (5 bases each). Germline CDR1 is SGHNT and CDR2 is YYREEE (reference sequence). Trimming removed 1 base at V and 2 bases at J, with 8 bases between. The CDR3 loop spans 14 amino acids. The CDR3 DNA reads TGTGCCAGCAGCTTGACAGGACTCACAGATACGCAGTATTTT. Encoded protein: CASSLTGLTDTQYF.

This chain links TRBV5-4 with TRBJ2-6; the D call may be TRBD1 or TRBD2 (5 bases each). The germline V gene encodes CDR1 SGHNT and CDR2 YYREEE (reference sequence). V dropped 4 bases and J dropped 10 bases, with 18 bases sitting between them. The CDR3 contains 15 residues. Here the CDR3 DNA reads TGTGCCAGCAGCCCCAACATTCGAGGGGAGAACGTCCTGACTTTC. This encodes CASSPNIRGENVLTF. The full variable domain, in which reference TRBV5-4 and TRBJ2-6 provide the parts outside the CDR3, is ETGVTQSPTHLIKTRGQQVTLRCSSQSGHNTVSWYQQALGQGPQFIFQYYREEENGRGNFPPRFSGLQFPNYSSELNVNALELDDSALYLCASSPNIRGENVLTFGAGSRLTVL.

The CDR3 sequence is CASSLDRGYYGYTF. The CDR3 region has the DNA TGCGCCAGCAGCTTGGACAGGGGGTACTATGGCTACACCTTC. The chain is built from TRBV5-1 and TRBJ1-2, with 8 bases that match TRBD1. Germline V gene data show CDR1 as SGHRS and CDR2 as YFSETQ. V lost 0 bases to trimming and J lost 3 bases; unmatched junction nucleotides: 1. This CDR3 is built from 14 residues.

The chain uses TRBV19 and TRBJ1-4; 7 nucleotides align to TRBD1. The V gene end was trimmed by 6 bases and the J gene end by 7 bases; junction bases not matched to a gene: 8. The CDR3 extends over 14 amino acids. Per the germline V gene, CDR1 is LNHDA and CDR2 is SQIVND (reference sequence). In DNA form, the CDR3 reads TGTGCCAGTAGATCGACAGGGCAGGCTGAAAAACTGTTTTTT. It yields the protein CASRSTGQAEKLFF.

This chain joins TRBV10-3 and TRBJ2-3, with 9 bases lining up with TRBD1. This CDR3 has 15 residues. The germline CDR1 and CDR2 sequences are ENHRY and SYGVKD. V dropped 6 bases and J dropped 3; count of bases not matched to a gene: 7. The CDR3 DNA reads as TGTGCCATCAGGGATGGGACAGGGTGGACAGATACGCAGTATTTT. Its translation is CAIRDGTGWTDTQYF.

The chain uses TRBV7-9 and TRBJ2-7; D gene uncertain. Trimming stripped 1 base from V and 4 bases from J, with 8 bases between. The V gene's germline CDR1 is SEHNR and CDR2 FQNEAQ (reference sequence). There are 13 residues in the CDR3. The CDR3 bases are TGTGCCAGCAGCTTAGATCCCTTTTACGAGCAGTACGTC. The encoded protein is CASSLDPFYEQYV.